Shown below are 22 T cell receptor beta chains from a single sample sequenced in a study of response to subunit inactivated influenza vaccine. From the RT-PCR reads, TCRdb called clonotypes with MiXCR, one entry per CDR3 protein. Of around 530,000 distinct CDR3 sequences in the sample, 10% to 15% were seen once. The source material was PBMCs from blood, sampled on the day of vaccination. The receptor set was obtained from a man aged 45-65 years who received an inactivated influenza vaccine.

This clonotype was counted only a few times. The chain is built from TRBV29-1 and TRBJ2-7; no firm D call. V lost 2 bases and J 4 bases, leaving 6 bases between the germline ends. Germline loops: CDR1 SQVTM, CDR2 ANQGSEA. This CDR3 spans 11 amino acids. The CDR3: CSVEREYEQYF. The CDR3 region has the DNA TGCAGCGTTGAAAGGGAATACGAGCAGTACTTC.

This chain uses TRBV3-1 with TRBJ1-4, with D possibly TRBD1 on 6 matching bases. Trimming pared 5 bases from V and 4 bases from J, leaving 14 bases between. This CDR3 is 15 amino acids long. The V gene's germline CDR1 is LGHDT and CDR2 YNNKEL (reference sequence). For the CDR3, the DNA is TGTGCCAGCAGCACCAGGGGCGATGTTAATGAAAAACTGTTTTTT. Translation gives CASSTRGDVNEKLFF.

The table lists this clonotype with many counts. The V gene is TRBV18, the J gene TRBJ2-1; D possibly uses TRBD1 or TRBD2 (5 bases each). This CDR3 is 14 amino acids long. V dropped 0 bases and J dropped 8 bases, with 11 bases sitting between them. CDR1 and CDR2 (germline): KGHSH, LQKENI. CDR3 sequence (DNA): TGTGCCAGCTCACCACCAACGGGGCGGGATGAGCAGTTCTTC. It translates to CASSPPTGRDEQFF.

This chain links TRBV7-2 with TRBJ2-1; D perhaps matches TRBD2 (5 bases). Trimming took off 3 bases at V and 10 bases at J, with 19 bases between the two ends. The length of the CDR3 is 15 residues. The germline gives CDR1 SGHTA, CDR2 FQGNSA. CDR3 in amino acids: CASSFGVGGWFEQFF. For the CDR3, the DNA is TGTGCCAGCAGCTTCGGGGTAGGCGGGTGGTTCGAGCAGTTCTTC.

To note about this clonotype: Mismatch with germline at one junction end may stem from a read error. The chain recombines TRBV5-5 with TRBJ2-5; D call uncertain. Germline values: CDR1 SGHKS, CDR2 YYEKEE (reference sequence). The CDR3 sequence is 13 residues long. CDR3 sequence: CAISSGPQETQYF. For the CDR3, the DNA is TGTGCCATCAGCTCCGGACCCCAAGAGACCCAGTACTTC.

A few counts support this clonotype. This chain connects TRBV2 to TRBJ2-3; 8 positions match TRBD1. In germline, CDR1 is SNHLY, CDR2 FYNNEI. V trimming: 4 bases; J trimming: 4 bases; junction bases outside the gene matches: 4. This CDR3 is 14 amino acids long. The CDR3 sequence is CASSVRQGSDTQYF. Here the CDR3 DNA reads TGTGCCAGCAGTGTAAGACAGGGGTCAGATACGCAGTATTTT. Full variable domain (rest looked up from reference TRBV2 and TRBJ2-3): EPEVTQTPSHQVTQMGQEVILRCVPISNHLYFYWYRQILGQKVEFLVSFYNNEISEKSEIFDDQFSVERPDGSNFTLKIRSTKLEDSAMYFCASSVRQGSDTQYFGPGTRLTVL.

This CDR3 is CATSDLKSQTGELFF. CDR3 in DNA: TGTGCCACCAGTGATTTGAAGTCACAGACCGGGGAGCTGTTTTTT. The chain is built from TRBV24-1 and TRBJ2-2; D is ambiguous. Per germline, CDR1 KGHDR and CDR2 SFDVKD. The germline V and J ends were trimmed by 0 bases and 5 bases, with 9 bases remaining between them. The CDR3 loop spans 15 amino acids.

The gene calls are TRBV4-2 and TRBJ2-5; TRBD2 aligns across 12 bases. Per germline, CDR1 LGHNA and CDR2 YNFKEQ. Trimming at V came to 0 bases and at J to 3 bases, leaving 2 bases not matched to a gene. The CDR3 covers 16 residues. The CDR3 reads CASSQERTSGEETQYF. CDR3 nucleotide sequence: TGTGCCAGCAGCCAAGAAAGGACTAGCGGGGAAGAGACCCAGTACTTC.

The chain recombines TRBV24-1 with TRBJ1-2, with D maybe TRBD1 (6 bases). The CDR3 consists of 16 residues. V lost 3 bases to trimming and J lost 8 bases, with 21 bases between them. Germline V gene sequence: CDR1 KGHDR, CDR2 SFDVKD. The CDR3 DNA is TGTGCCACCAGTGATCCCCGGGGGGGCCCAGGGATCGGCTACACCTTC. Translation: CATSDPRGGPGIGYTF.

This clonotype was seen more than once but under ten times. The CDR3 DNA follows: TGTGCCAGCAGCTTGAAGAGAGAGACCCAGTACTTC. This sequence encodes CASSLKRETQYF. The chain joins TRBV7-2 to TRBJ2-5; no clear D gene. The CDR3 totals 12 residues. Germline-derived CDR1 and CDR2 are SGHTA and FQGNSA. The V end lost 3 bases, the J end lost 4 bases, and 6 bases lay between the germline ends.

This clonotype appeared a few times. The rearrangement links TRBV5-1 to TRBJ1-1; D ambiguous. CDR3 length: 15 amino acids. Trimming took 0 bases from V and 1 from J, leaving 10 bases between them. Germline CDR1 SGHRS, CDR2 YFSETQ. CDR3 region: CASSLEWLQNTEAFF. The DNA for the CDR3 is TGCGCCAGCAGCTTGGAATGGCTCCAGAACACTGAAGCTTTCTTT.

This clonotype was observed many times. At one of its ends the junction is not consistent with the germline gene, which may arise from a read error. This rearrangement joins TRBV5-1 to TRBJ2-7, with TRBD2 matching over 8 bases. The CDR3 is 12 residues long. The germline V gene encodes CDR1 SGHRS and CDR2 YFSETQ. CDR3 sequence (DNA): TGTGCCAGCAGCGGGAGCTCCTACGAGCAGTACTTC. Translating it yields CASSGSSYEQYF.

This clonotype was detected ten times or more. The rearrangement links TRBV6-1 to TRBJ2-3; weak D call: TRBD1 (6 bases). The CDR3 extends over 13 amino acids. Per the germline V gene, CDR1 is MNHNS and CDR2 is SASEGT. V was trimmed by 3 bases and J by 7 bases, leaving 11 bases between them. CDR3: CASSDGGQNTQYF. For the CDR3, the DNA is TGTGCCAGCAGTGATGGGGGCCAGAATACGCAGTATTTT.

This clonotype came up a few times. This chain joins TRBV4-1 and TRBJ2-3, with TRBD2 as a possible D gene (6 bases). Trimming cost V 1 base and J 5 bases, with 13 bases left between them. The CDR3 has 15 residues. The V gene's germline CDR1 is MGHRA and CDR2 YSYEKL. Here the CDR3 reads CASSQVGGVGDTQYF. Written as DNA, the CDR3 is TGCGCCAGCAGCCAAGTTGGAGGGGTGGGAGATACGCAGTATTTT.

The chain carries TRBV20-1 and TRBJ2-1; D might be TRBD2 (6 bases). The CDR3 consists of 15 residues. Trimming took 1 base from V and 2 from J, leaving 12 bases between them. Germline V gene data show CDR1 as DFQATT and CDR2 as SNEGSKA (reference sequence). The CDR3 spells CSARGGASAYNEQFF. The DNA for the CDR3 is TGCAGTGCTAGAGGAGGGGCTAGCGCCTACAATGAGCAGTTCTTC.

The gene calls are TRBV2 and TRBJ2-4; 11 nucleotides match TRBD2. V trimming: 7 bases; J trimming: 0 bases; junction bases outside the gene matches: 5. The CDR3 sequence is 16 residues long. CDR1 SNHLY and CDR2 FYNNEI come from the germline V gene. The CDR3 is CASTSGTSGAKNIQYF. Written as DNA, the CDR3 is TGTGCCAGCACCTCCGGGACTAGCGGAGCCAAAAACATTCAGTACTTC.

This clonotype was observed a handful of times. The J gene is TRBJ2-7, the V gene TRBV10-3, with TRBD2 identical over 8 bases. With 5 bases clipped from V and 2 bases from J, the junction kept 8 bases outside the gene matches. Germline V gene lookup returns CDR1 ENHRY and CDR2 SYGVKD. There are 15 residues in the CDR3. CDR3 residues: CAISTTSGPPYEQYF. CDR3 bases: TGTGCCATCAGTACTACTAGCGGACCACCCTACGAGCAGTACTTC.

The gene calls are TRBV28 and TRBJ2-7; 7 bases match TRBD1. There are 14 residues in the CDR3. J gave up 2 bases and V 7 bases, and 8 bases lay outside the gene matches. Germline values: CDR1 MDHEN, CDR2 SYDVKM. Written as DNA, the CDR3 is TGTGCCAGCACGAAATCCGGGACAGCCTACGAGCAGTACTTC. The encoded protein is CASTKSGTAYEQYF. Complete variable domain (other parts from reference TRBV28 and TRBJ2-7): DVKVTQSSRYLVKRTGEKVFLECVQDMDHENMFWYRQDPGLGLRLIYFSYDVKMKEKGDIPEGYSVSREKKERFSLILESASTNQTSMYLCASTKSGTAYEQYFGPGTRLTVT.

This clonotype was seen only a few times. The chain employs TRBV7-9 and TRBJ2-5; possibly TRBD2 for D (6 bases). The germline CDR1 and CDR2 sequences are SEHNR and FQNEAQ (reference sequence). The V gene lost 1 base and the J gene lost 7 bases, with 13 bases spanning the gap. The length of the CDR3 is 14 residues. CDR3 in DNA: TGTGCCAGCAGCTTAGAGGTCGGGAGAGGGACCCAGTACTTC. Its translation is CASSLEVGRGTQYF.

This clonotype was detected ten times or more. This chain joins TRBV5-1 and TRBJ2-3; 7 nucleotides align to TRBD1. The J segment lost 2 bases and the V segment lost 0 bases, leaving 6 bases of the junction unmatched. The CDR3 runs to 16 residues. The germline CDR1 and CDR2 sequences are SGHRS and YFSETQ. The CDR3 sequence: CASSLGTGGFTDTQYF. The CDR3 DNA reads TGCGCCAGCAGCTTGGGGACAGGTGGCTTCACAGATACGCAGTATTTT.

The chain employs TRBV19 and TRBJ1-1; no clear D. The germline gives CDR1 LNHDA, CDR2 SQIVND (reference sequence). Trimming pared 1 base from V and 10 bases from J, leaving 10 bases between. This CDR3 region has 12 residues. CDR3 protein: CASSIGAGTAFF. The CDR3 nucleotides read TGTGCCAGTAGTATAGGTGCTGGAACAGCTTTCTTT.

The chain is built from TRBV3-1 and TRBJ2-7; 8 positions agree with TRBD2. There are 16 residues in the CDR3. Germline loops: CDR1 LGHDT, CDR2 YNNKEL (reference sequence). Germline trimming cut 4 bases from V and 4 bases from J; bases unmatched to any gene: 12. This chain's CDR3 is CASSRAGRARVYEQYF. The DNA for the CDR3 is TGTGCCAGCAGCCGGGCCGGGAGGGCCCGTGTGTACGAGCAGTACTTC.